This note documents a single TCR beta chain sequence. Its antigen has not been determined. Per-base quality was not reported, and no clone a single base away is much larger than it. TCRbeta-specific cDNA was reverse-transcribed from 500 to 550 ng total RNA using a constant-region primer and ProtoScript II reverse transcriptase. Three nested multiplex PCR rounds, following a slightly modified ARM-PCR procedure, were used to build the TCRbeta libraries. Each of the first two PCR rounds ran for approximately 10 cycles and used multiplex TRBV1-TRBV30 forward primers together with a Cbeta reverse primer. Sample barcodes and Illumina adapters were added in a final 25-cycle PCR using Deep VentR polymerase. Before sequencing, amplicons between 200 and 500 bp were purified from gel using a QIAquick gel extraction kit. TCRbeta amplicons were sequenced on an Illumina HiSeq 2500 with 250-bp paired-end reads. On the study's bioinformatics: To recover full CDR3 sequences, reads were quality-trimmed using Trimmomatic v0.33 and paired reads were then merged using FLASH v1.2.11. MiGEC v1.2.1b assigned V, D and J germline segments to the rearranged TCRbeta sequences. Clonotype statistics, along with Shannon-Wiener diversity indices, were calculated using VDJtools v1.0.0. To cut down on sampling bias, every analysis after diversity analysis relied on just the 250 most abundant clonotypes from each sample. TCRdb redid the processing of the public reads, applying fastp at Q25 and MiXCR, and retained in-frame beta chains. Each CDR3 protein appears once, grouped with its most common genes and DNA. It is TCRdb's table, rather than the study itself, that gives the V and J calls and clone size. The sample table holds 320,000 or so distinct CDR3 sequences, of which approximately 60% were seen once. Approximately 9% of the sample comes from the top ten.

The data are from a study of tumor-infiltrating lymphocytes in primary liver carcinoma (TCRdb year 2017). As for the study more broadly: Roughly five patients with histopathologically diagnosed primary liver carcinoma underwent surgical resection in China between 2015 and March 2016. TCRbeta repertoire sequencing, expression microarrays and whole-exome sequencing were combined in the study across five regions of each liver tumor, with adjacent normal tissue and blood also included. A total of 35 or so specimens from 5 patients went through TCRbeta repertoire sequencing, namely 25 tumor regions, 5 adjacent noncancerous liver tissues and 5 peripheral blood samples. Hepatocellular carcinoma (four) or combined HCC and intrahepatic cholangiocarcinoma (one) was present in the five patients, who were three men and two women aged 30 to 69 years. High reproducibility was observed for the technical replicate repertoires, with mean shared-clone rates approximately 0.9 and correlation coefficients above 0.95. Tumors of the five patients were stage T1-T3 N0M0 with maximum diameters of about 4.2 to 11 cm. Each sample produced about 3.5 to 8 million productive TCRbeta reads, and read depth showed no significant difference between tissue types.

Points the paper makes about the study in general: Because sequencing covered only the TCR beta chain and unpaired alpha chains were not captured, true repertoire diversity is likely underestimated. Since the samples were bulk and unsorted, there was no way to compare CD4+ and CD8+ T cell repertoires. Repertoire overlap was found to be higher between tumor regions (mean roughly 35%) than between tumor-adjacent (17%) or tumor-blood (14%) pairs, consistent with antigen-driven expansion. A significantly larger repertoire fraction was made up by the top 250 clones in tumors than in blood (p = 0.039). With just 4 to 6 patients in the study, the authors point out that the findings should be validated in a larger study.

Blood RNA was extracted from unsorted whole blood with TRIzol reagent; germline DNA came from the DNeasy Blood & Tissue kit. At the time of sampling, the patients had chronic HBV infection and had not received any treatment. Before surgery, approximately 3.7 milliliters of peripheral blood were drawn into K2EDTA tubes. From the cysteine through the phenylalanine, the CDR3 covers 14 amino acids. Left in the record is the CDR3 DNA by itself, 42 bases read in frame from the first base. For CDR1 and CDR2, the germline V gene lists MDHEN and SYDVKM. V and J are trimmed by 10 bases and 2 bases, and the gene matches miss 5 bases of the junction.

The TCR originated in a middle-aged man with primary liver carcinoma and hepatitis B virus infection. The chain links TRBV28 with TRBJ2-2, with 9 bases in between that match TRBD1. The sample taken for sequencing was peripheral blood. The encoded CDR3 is CATSTGGNTGELFF. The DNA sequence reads TGTGCCACGTCCACAGGGGGCAACACCGGGGAGCTGTTTTTT.